This T cell receptor (beta chain) is drawn from a study of T cells in Graves' hyperthyroidism and ophthalmopathy. Whole-study results and caveats: Most thyroid clonotypes expanded above 0.001 appeared in blood too. A 13 V-J model separated ophthalmopathy from stable hyperthyroidism.

The blood sample predates any ophthalmopathy symptoms, coming from first hyperthyroidism diagnosis. Isolation of PBMCs was performed on roughly 9 ml fresh peripheral blood. It was RNA transcripts that yielded the amplified TCR beta CDR3 regions. A set of HTBI primers served as the primers for a first-round RT-PCR of the TCR CDR3. TCRdb redid the calling of the multiplex PCR reads with MiXCR, one entry per CDR3 protein. The data show about 770,000 distinct CDR3 sequences, about 19% seen once. This clonotype was recorded at least ten times. Its antigen remains unknown. The CDR3 has 14 residues. The germline V gene encodes CDR1 LGHDT and CDR2 YNNKEL (reference sequence). Trimming took off 3 bases at V and 5 bases at J, with 13 bases between the two ends.

The gene calls are TRBV3-1 and TRBJ2-5, with D possibly being TRBD1 or TRBD2 (6 bases each). The sample taken for sequencing was blood. The receptor's source is a woman in her forties or fifties with Graves' hyperthyroidism that later progressed to Graves' ophthalmopathy. The DNA of the CDR3 is TGTGCCAGCAGCCACCACACAGGGAGGGAGACCCAGTACTTC. Residues: CASSHHTGRETQYF.